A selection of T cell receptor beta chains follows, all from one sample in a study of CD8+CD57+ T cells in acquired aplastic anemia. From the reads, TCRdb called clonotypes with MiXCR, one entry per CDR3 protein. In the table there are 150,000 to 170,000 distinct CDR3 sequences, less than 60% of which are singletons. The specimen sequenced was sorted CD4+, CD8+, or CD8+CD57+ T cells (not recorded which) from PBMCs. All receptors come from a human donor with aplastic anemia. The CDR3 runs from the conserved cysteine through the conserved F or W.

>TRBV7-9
CASSPQSDTQYF
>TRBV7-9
CASSLSTGGDTQYF
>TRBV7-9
CASSLLGQGYEQYF
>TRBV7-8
CASSPNRDQPQHF
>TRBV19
CASSGGTRLGYTF
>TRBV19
CASSMANQPQHF
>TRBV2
CASSLTGQGAREQYF
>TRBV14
CASSQELGIRGYTF
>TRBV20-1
CSAAQGGDTEAFF
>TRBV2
CASGGTEVYEQYF
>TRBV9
CASSPNLGQSYGYTF
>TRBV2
CASSQDSLNTEAFF
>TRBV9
CASSVGTAIQETQYF
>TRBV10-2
CASSQGEKLFF
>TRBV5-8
CASSRPTYEQYF
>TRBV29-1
CSVVGQEETQYF
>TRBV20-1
CSAIGTSGRGNEQFF
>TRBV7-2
CASSPGESGANVLTF
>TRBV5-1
CASSVESSRSYEQYF
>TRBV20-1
CSARAPEGRAYEQYF
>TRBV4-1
CASSLRRADTEAFF
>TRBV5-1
CASSSITSGAYNEQFF
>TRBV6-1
CASSERTGSYNEQFF
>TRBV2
CVSSAELATNEKPFF
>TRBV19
CANSIETGTEAFF
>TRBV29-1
CSIEASGQSEQYF
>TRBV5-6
CASSLSDNEQFF
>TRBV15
CATSRQAYSGNTIYF
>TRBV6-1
CASSQQGNNSPLHF
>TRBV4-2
CASSQWGGEGYTF
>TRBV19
CASKTGIRDDLFF
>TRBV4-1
CASSHTGGLETQYF
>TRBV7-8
CASSFQGRQTTYEQYF
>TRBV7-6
CASSSRQGPTDTQYF
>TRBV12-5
CASGTGGELFF
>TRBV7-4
CASSRRQDEQYF
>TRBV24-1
CATSDTTSGGTDTQYF
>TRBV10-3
CAISESARGGQYGYTF
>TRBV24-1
CATSDSGPLNQPQHF
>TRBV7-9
CASSFGSEQYF
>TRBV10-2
CASSERESGTGAYEQYF
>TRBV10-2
CASSDERGALNEQFF
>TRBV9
CASSVFAGRNGADTQYF
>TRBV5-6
CASSLGTGFNYEQYF
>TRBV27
CASRGPDTQYF
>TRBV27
CASSLSVGEINSPLHF
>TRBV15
CATSLEKQSGYTF
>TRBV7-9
CASSPRGNDQPQHF
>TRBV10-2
CASNIGRSSYEQYF
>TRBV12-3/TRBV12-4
CASSTLLDRGNEQFF
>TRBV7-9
CASSLDTGELFF
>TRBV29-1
CSGGTGGVEAFF
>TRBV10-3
CAISESLSRVSYNSPLHF
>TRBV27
CASSQNRGNTEAFF
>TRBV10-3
CAITGGIDTEAFF
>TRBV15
CATSRGTGGQETQYF
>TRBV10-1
CASSEGLAGSSNTGELFF
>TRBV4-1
CASSETPAGSSYNSPLHF
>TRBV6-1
CASSRTGNNSPLHF